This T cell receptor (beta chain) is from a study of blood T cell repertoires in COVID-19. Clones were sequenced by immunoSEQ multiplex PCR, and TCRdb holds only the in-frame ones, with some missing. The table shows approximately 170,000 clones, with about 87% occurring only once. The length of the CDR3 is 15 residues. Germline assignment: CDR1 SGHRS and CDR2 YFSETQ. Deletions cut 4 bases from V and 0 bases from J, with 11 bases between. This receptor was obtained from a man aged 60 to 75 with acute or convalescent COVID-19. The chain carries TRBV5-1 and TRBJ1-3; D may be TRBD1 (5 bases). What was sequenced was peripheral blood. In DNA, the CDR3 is TGCGCCAGCAGCCCGGGACTGAGCTCTGGAAACACCATATATTTT. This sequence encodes CASSPGLSSGNTIYF.